This T cell receptor (beta chain) was captured in a study of CXCR3-negative and CXCR3-positive naive CD8 T cells. Findings and limits, study-wide: Whereas memory cells differed, naive CXCR3-negative and CXCR3-positive cells shared similar TRBV-TRBJ usage. Diversity was high in both naive subsets and much lower in memory cells.

For this clonotype: What it recognizes is unknown.

All TRB cDNA libraries came from 5' RACE performed with UMI labels. With the 5' RACE reads reprocessed, TCRdb shows one record per CDR3 protein and no DNA. This sample's table has about 43,000 distinct CDR3 sequences. The sequence derives from a human donor in good health. Some clones in this sample may be carry-over from other donors' samples. Sequenced input: memory CD8+ T cells from blood.

CDR3 sequence reads: CSARDLQGPGYGYTF. The chain carries TRBV20-1 and TRBJ1-2; without DNA, the TCRdb call of TRBD1 cannot be checked. There are 15 residues in the CDR3. CDR1 and CDR2 (germline): DFQATT, SNEGSKA (reference sequence).